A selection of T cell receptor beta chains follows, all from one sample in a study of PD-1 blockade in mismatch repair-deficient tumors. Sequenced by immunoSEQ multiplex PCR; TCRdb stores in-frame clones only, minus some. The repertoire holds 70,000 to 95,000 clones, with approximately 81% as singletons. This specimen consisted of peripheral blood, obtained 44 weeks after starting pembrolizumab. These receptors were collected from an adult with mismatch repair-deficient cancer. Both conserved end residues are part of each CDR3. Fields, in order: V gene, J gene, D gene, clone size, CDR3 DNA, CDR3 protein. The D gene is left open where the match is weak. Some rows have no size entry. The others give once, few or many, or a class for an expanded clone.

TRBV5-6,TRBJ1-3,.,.,TGTGCCAGCAGCTTGCAACCGGGAAACACCATATATTTT,CASSLQPGNTIYF
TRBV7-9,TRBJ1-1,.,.,TGTGCCAGCAGCTTACAGGACACTGAAGCTTTCTTT,CASSLQDTEAFF
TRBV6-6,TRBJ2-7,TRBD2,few,TGTGCCAGCAGCATAGCGGGAGGGGTTGGCGAGCAGTACTTC,CASSIAGGVGEQYF
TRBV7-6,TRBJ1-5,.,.,TGTGCCAGCAGCCTAGGACAATCAGGCAATCAGCCCCAGCATTTT,CASSLGQSGNQPQHF
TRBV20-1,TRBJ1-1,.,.,TGCAGTGCTAGAGTCGCATCCCAAGCTTTCTTT,CSARVASQAFF
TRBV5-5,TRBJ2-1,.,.,TGTGCCAGCAGCTCCCGGGCGGCTGGGAATGAGCAGTTCTTC,CASSSRAAGNEQFF
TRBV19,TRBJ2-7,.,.,TGTGCCAGTAGTACCGGGACGGTCGAATCCCCCTACGAGCAGTACTTC,CASSTGTVESPYEQYF
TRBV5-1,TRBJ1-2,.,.,TGCGCCAGCAGCAACGGACGGAGTAACTATGGCTACACCTTC,CASSNGRSNYGYTF
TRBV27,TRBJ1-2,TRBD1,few,TGTGCCAGCAGTTTTGGGACAGGCGCCTATGGCTACACCTTC,CASSFGTGAYGYTF
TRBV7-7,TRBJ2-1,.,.,TGTGCTAGCAGCCAAGCGGGTTCCTACAATGAGCAGTTCTTC,CASSQAGSYNEQFF
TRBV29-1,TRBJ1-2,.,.,TGCAGCGTTGGCCCCACAGCCTTC,CSVGPTAF
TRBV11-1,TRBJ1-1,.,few,TGTGCCAGCAGCTCCCGGATGAACACTGAAGCTTTCTTT,CASSSRMNTEAFF
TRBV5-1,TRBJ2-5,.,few,TGCGCCAGCAGCTTGGGTTTGGCAGAGACCCAGTACTTC,CASSLGLAETQYF
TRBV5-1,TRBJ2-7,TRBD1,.,TGCGCCAGCAGCTGGGCCCGGGACAGGGGATCCTACGAGCAGTACTTC,CASSWARDRGSYEQYF
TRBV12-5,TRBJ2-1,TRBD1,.,TGTGCTAGTGGTTTGGAATCCGGACAGGGCCCCTACAATGAGCAGTTCTTC,CASGLESGQGPYNEQFF
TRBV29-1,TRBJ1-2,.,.,TGCAGCGTTGACGAGGGATCGTCGTGGCGCTATGGCTACACCTTC,CSVDEGSSWRYGYTF
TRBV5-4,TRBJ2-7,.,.,TGTGCCAGCAGCTCGGGGTCATCCTACGAGCAGTACTTC,CASSSGSSYEQYF
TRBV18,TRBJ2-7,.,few,TGTGCCAGCTCGCCGGGACACGTTTCCTACGAGCAGTACTTC,CASSPGHVSYEQYF
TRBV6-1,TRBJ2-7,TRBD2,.,TGTGCCAGCAAGATAGCGGGGAACTACGAGCAGTACTTC,CASKIAGNYEQYF
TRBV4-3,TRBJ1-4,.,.,TGCGCCAGCAGCGCCGAGGAGGTAGGAGAAAAACTGTTTTTT,CASSAEEVGEKLFF
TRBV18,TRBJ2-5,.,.,TGTGCCAGCTCACCGAGCGGTAATGTTGAGACCCAGTACTTC,CASSPSGNVETQYF
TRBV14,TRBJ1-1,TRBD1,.,TGTGCCAGCAGCCCACGGGACAGACTCTTATACCCTGGGGCTTTCTTT,CASSPRDRLLYPGAFF
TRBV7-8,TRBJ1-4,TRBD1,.,TGTGCCAGCAGCTCCCGGGACAGGCCGGGCGAAAAACTGTTTTTT,CASSSRDRPGEKLFF
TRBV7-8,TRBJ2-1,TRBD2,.,TGTGCCAGCAGCCCCCGGGGGACTAGTAGCAATGAGCAGTTCTTC,CASSPRGTSSNEQFF
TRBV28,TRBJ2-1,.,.,TGTGCCAGCAGTTTCCTCGCTGGGGGGGGGACAGATGACAATGAGCAGTTCTTC,CASSFLAGGGTDDNEQFF
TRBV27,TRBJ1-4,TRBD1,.,TGTGCCAGCAGCAAATCTAGGGGGCAAGCTAATGAAAAACTGTTTTTT,CASSKSRGQANEKLFF
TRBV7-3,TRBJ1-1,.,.,TGTGCCAGCAGCTTAACTGGGATGGGGACTGAAGCTTTCTTT,CASSLTGMGTEAFF
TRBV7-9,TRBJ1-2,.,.,TGTGCCAGCAGCTTAGCGGGGACATCTGGCTACACCTTC,CASSLAGTSGYTF
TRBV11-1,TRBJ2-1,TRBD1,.,TGTGCCAGCAGCTTGGACAGGGGCCACAATGAGCAGTTCTTC,CASSLDRGHNEQFF
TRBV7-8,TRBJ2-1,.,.,TGTGCATCGGGACCTGAGCAGTTCTTC,CASGPEQFF
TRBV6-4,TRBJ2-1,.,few,TGTGCCAGCAGTGTACAGGGTAACCATGAGCAGTTCTTC,CASSVQGNHEQFF
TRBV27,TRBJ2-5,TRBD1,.,TGTGCCAGCAAAATAGACAGGGCCCAAGAGACCCAGTACTTC,CASKIDRAQETQYF
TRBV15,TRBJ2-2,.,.,TGTGCCACCAGCAGAGAAGCTCTGAACACCGGGGAGCTGTTTTTT,CATSREALNTGELFF
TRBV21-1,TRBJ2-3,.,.,TGTGCCAGCAGCACCCGATCCGCCAGGGCAGATACGCAGTATTTT,CASSTRSARADTQYF
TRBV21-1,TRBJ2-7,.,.,TGTGCCAGCAGCAGGCGGGGCCTAAGCTCCTACGAGCAGTACTTC,CASSRRGLSSYEQYF
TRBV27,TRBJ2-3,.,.,TGTGCCAGCAGTTTATACTCTGGCACAGATACGCAGTATTTT,CASSLYSGTDTQYF
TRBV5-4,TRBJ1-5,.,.,TGTGCCAGCAGCTTGGGAGGGACTGGTAGCAATCAGCCCCAGCATTTT,CASSLGGTGSNQPQHF
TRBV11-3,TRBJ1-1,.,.,TGTGCCAGCAGCTTGATAGGGGAGTTCCACGAAGCTTTCTTT,CASSLIGEFHEAFF
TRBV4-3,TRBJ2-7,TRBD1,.,TGCGCCAGCAGCCAGAATGGACAGGGATTCGACGAGCAGTACTTC,CASSQNGQGFDEQYF
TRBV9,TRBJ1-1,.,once,TGTGCCAGCAGCGTAGAGGGACGCTCTGGCACTGAAGCTTTCTTT,CASSVEGRSGTEAFF
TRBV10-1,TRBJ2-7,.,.,TGCGCCAGCAAACGTACTGGGGGAAGGAGATGGTCCAGGCAGTACTTC,CASKRTGGRRWSRQYF
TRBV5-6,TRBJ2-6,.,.,TGTGCCAGCAGCCCGGATATTGCTGGGGCCAACGTCCTGACTTTC,CASSPDIAGANVLTF
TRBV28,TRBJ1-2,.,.,TGTGCCAGCAGTTTAGACTATGGCTACACCTTC,CASSLDYGYTF
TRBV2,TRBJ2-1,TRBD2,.,TGTGCCAGCAATGAGCGGGAGATAACGGGTGAGCAGTTCTTC,CASNEREITGEQFF
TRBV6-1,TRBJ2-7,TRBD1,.,TGTGCCAGCAGTGGACAGGGGAGAGGCGAGCAGTACTTC,CASSGQGRGEQYF
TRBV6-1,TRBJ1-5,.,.,TGTGCCAGCAGTGAGAGTTGGAATCAGCCCCAGCATTTT,CASSESWNQPQHF